This note documents a single T cell receptor beta chain sequence. Its antigen is as yet unknown. V was trimmed by 1 base and J by 2 bases, leaving 11 bases between them. CDR1 is KGHSH and CDR2 is LQKENI in the germline V gene. The CDR3 spans 15 residues. This entry is derived from a study of T cell responses to AZD1222 COVID-19 vaccine. Study-wide context: Second-dose groups at about 4 or about 12 weeks were pooled. Findings and caveats of the study: Sampling captured repertoires only after the peak T cell response. It was only six AZD1222 recipients who were seropositive at baseline.

Assay: immunoSEQ multiplex PCR; the TCRdb copy retains only in-frame clones and omits some. The data hold 150,000 to 200,000 clones, with almost 95% observed a single time. This clonotype originated in an adult in good health. V usage is TRBV18 and J usage is TRBJ1-1; possible D gene TRBD1, 6 bases. The sample here was peripheral blood, taken on day 0 of AZD1222 vaccination. CDR3 in amino acids: CASSPLGGYNTEAFF. Written as DNA, the CDR3 is TGTGCCAGCTCACCACTCGGGGGCTACAACACTGAAGCTTTCTTT. Looking up the rest from reference TRBV18 and TRBJ1-1 gives the full variable domain: NAGVMQNPRHLVRRRGQEARLRCSPMKGHSHVYWYRQLPEEGLKFMVYLQKENIIDESGMPKERFSAEFPKEGPSILRIQQVVRGDSAAYFCASSPLGGYNTEAFFGQGTRLTVV.